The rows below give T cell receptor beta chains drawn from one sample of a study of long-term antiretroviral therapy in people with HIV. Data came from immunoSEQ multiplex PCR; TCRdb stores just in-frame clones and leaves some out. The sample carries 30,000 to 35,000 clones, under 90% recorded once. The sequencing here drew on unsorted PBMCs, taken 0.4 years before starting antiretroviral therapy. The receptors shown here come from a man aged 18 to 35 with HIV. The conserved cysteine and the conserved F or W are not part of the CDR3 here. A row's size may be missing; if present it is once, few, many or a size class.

AISDLRDNTDTQY	TRBJ2-3	NA	TRBV10-3
ASSEIGFGGTFMNTEAF	TRBJ1-1	NA	TRBV2
ASSEQGISYGYT	TRBJ1-2	NA	TRBV2
ASSHPGQLTDTQY	TRBJ2-3	NA	TRBV6-5
ASSPSYYNEQF	TRBJ2-1	NA	TRBV18
ASSGTSGSRWTQY	TRBJ2-3	once	TRBV28
ASSQQGNQPQH	TRBJ1-5	NA	TRBV4-3
ASALGEEGDTQY	TRBJ2-3	NA	TRBV6-4
ASSQDMALGGTYEQY	TRBJ2-7	NA	TRBV4-1
ASSLDGQGTYEQY	TRBJ2-7	NA	TRBV5-4
AWSATGGYGYT	TRBJ1-2	few	TRBV30
ASRGTSPLGDTQY	TRBJ2-3	NA	TRBV28
ASSLVGSPYEQY	TRBJ2-7	NA	TRBV27
SVGRTSGGPRFTGELF	TRBJ2-2	NA	TRBV29-1
ASSGQGGGYT	TRBJ1-2	NA	TRBV2
ASSLSGYEQY	TRBJ2-7	once	TRBV28
ASKGQENTEAF	TRBJ1-1	NA	TRBV5-1
ASSISGGAETQY	TRBJ2-5	NA	TRBV5-1
AISQQGGTEAF	TRBJ1-1	NA	TRBV10-3
ASSLAGHLDYT	TRBJ1-2	NA	TRBV7-9
ATSQGAIGELF	TRBJ2-2	NA	TRBV15
ASSYDRSYEQY	TRBJ2-7	NA	TRBV13
ASSYGGTGELF	TRBJ2-2	NA	TRBV5-1
ASSFDSPLH	TRBJ1-6	few	TRBV10-1
ASSYLSRGRGNEQF	TRBJ2-1	NA	TRBV6-6
ASSQDRADRRHEQF	TRBJ2-1	NA	TRBV4-2